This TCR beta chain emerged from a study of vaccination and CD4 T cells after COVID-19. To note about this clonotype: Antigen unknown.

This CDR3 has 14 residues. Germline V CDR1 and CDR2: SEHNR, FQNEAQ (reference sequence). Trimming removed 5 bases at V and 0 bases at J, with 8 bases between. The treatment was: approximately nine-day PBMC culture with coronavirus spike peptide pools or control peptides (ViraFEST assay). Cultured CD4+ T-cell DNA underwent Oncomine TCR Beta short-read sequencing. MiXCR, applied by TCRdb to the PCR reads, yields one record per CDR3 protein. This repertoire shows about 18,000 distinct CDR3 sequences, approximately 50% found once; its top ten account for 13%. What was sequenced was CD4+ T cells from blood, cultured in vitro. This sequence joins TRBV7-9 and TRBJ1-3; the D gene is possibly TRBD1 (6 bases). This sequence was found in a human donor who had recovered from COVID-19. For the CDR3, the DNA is TGTGCCAGCAGCACGACAGGCTCTGGAAACACCATATATTTT. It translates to CASSTTGSGNTIYF.